This T cell receptor (beta chain) was found in a study of blood T cells in healthy people across ages (dated by TCRdb to the mid-2010s). Study-level background: In model experiments, template switching captured roughly one uniquely barcoded TCR beta cDNA molecule for every two T cells. For two donors (one aged 18 to 30 and one aged 80 or older), the study analyzed two additional independent replicas of 1 million unique cDNA reads from the same blood draw. To avoid experimental bias, donors of different ages were spread randomly across the sequencing lanes. Using deep sequencing normalized with unique cDNA molecular identifiers, the study measured how TCR beta repertoire diversity changes with age. Four age groups were formed from the donors: young (average about 15 years), middle-aged (more than 35), aged (around 62) and long-lived (less than 85).

Library generation was performed with 5' RACE. The sequencer was an Illumina HiSeq 2500. A second PCR of roughly 7 to 11 cycles was run with a J-beta primer mix and a sample-barcoded 5' primer. A unique molecular identifier was introduced onto each TCR beta cDNA molecule by a template-switch 5' adaptor carrying 12 random nucleotides. Each sample yielded at least 2.5 million CDR3-containing paired-end reads. First-strand cDNA synthesis was performed from all RNA using the Mint cDNA synthesis kit, with priming by a TRBC-specific oligonucleotide. Following uracil-DNA glycosylase treatment, all cDNA underwent a first 18-cycle PCR with the universal primers M1SS and BC2_uni_R. Per the source publication's procedure: For normalization, 1 million high-quality reads, each with a distinct molecular identifier, were randomly selected from each sample. Reads sharing molecular identifiers were discarded rather than binned into consensus sequences. MiTCR, run with a Q25 quality threshold and the strictest error-elimination algorithm, handled CDR3 identification, clonotype clustering and error correction. A nonparametric unseen species model with Euler transformation was used to estimate a lower bound on total TCR beta diversity. TCRdb applied fastp at Q25 and MiXCR to the public reads, then kept only in-frame beta chains. Rows matching on CDR3 protein sequence are summarized as one entry with the most common DNA and genes. The V and J calls come from TCRdb's annotation, not from the publication. For this sample the table gives under 2 million distinct CDR3 sequences, of which about 35% were detected only once. About 11% of the sample is taken by the ten largest.

Counted from cysteine to phenylalanine, this CDR3 has 12 amino acids. Only the CDR3 part of the read is kept: 36 bases, read in frame from the first base. Trimming takes 10 bases from V and 3 bases from J, and the germline ends sit 11 bases apart. Per the germline V gene, MDHEN is the CDR1 and SYDVKM is the CDR2. The donors were roughly 40 Caucasian individuals from Russia, aged about 6 to 95 years, who were systemically healthy. Ten milliliters of peripheral blood were drawn from each donor into EDTA-treated Vacutainer tubes. Ficoll-Paque density-gradient centrifugation was used to isolate PBMCs, with at least 6 million obtained per sample. Trizol reagent was used to extract total RNA from the PBMCs, yielding at least 5.5 micrograms per sample. The percentages of naive CD45RAhigh/CD27high T cells were determined by flow cytometry on a PBMC aliquot from every donor. General findings and caveats noted by the study authors: As age increased, observed TCR beta diversity per million T cells dropped in a roughly linear way, and a significant reduction was already evident by age 40. Compared with the aged group, more naive CD4+ T cells, fewer expanded clones and increased TCR diversity were shown by the long-lived group, suggesting age selection. Estimates of total diversity based on one million sequenced T cells were regarded as lower bounds and as underestimates. Because profiling used bulk unsorted PBMCs, naive and antigen-experienced compartments could not be compared conclusively. There was a strong correlation between observed TCR beta diversity and the percentage of naive T cells measured by flow cytometry. Because donor CMV infection status was unknown, age-related changes in expanded clonotypes were potentially confounded.

With regard to this clonotype: The antigen this receptor binds is unknown. No quality values exist for individual bases; no much larger clone is one base distant.

This sequence originates from a woman in her 30s in good health. Recombination joined TRBV28 with TRBJ2-3, with TRBD1 tentatively as D gene (5 bases match). The sequenced sample was blood. The CDR3 in this case is CATASGTDTQYF. The DNA sequence is given as TGTGCCACCGCCTCAGGGACAGATACGCAGTATTTT.